This T cell receptor (beta chain) was retrieved from a study of shared clonotypes between healthy human individuals. As for this clone: The target antigen is unknown.

Using immunoSEQ multiplex PCR, the repertoire was profiled, and TCRdb retains in-frame clones only, with some absent. The table lists around 600,000 clones, almost 97% of them singletons. Study-wide points: Around 4.7% of naive CD4 clonotypes were shared across four donors.

Investigators divided CD4+ cells into CD45RA+ naive and CD45RA-negative memory subsets. The sequenced sample consisted of naive CD4+ T cells sorted from blood. Documented subset: CD45RA+ positively selected. The receptor was derived from a woman aged 30 to 39 in good health.

The CDR3 reads CASSPRWGYEQYF. CDR3 DNA sequence: TGTGCCAGCTCTCCTAGGTGGGGGTACGAGCAGTACTTC. This chain links TRBV9 with TRBJ2-7; either TRBD1 or TRBD2 may supply D (5 bases each). From germline, CDR1 is SGDLS and CDR2 YYNGEE. V shed 7 bases and J shed 4 bases, with 15 bases lying between them. CDR3 size: 13 residues.